What follows are 25 T cell receptor beta chains derived from one specimen sequenced in a study of Ad26.COV2.S vaccination and SARS-CoV-2 variants. Produced via immunoSEQ multiplex PCR; TCRdb's table is partial and in-frame only. The table includes hundreds of thousands of clones, 92% detected once. This specimen was peripheral blood, taken after recovery from COVID-19. These receptors were taken from a human donor who had recovered from COVID-19.

The chain recombines TRBV7-3 with TRBJ1-1; D is uncertain. The CDR3 has 14 amino acids. Germline CDR1 is SGHTA and CDR2 is FQGTGA. Trimming took 1 base from V and 1 from J, leaving 7 bases between them. CDR3 coding DNA: TGTGCCAGCAGCTTAAGTTCCCAGAACACTGAAGCTTTCTTT. Residues: CASSLSSQNTEAFF.

The chain carries TRBV4-3 and TRBJ1-4, with TRBD1 as a possible D gene (6 bases). The germline V and J ends were trimmed by 5 bases and 5 bases, with 15 bases remaining between them. There are 15 residues in the CDR3. The germline CDR1 and CDR2 sequences are LGHNA and YSLEER. The chain's CDR3 is CASSSETGGNEKLFF. The CDR3 DNA reads as TGCGCCAGCAGCTCCGAGACAGGAGGGAATGAAAAACTGTTTTTT.

The rearrangement joins TRBV9 to TRBJ2-5; 8 positions match TRBD1. Germline lookup yields CDR1 SGDLS and CDR2 YYNGEE. The CDR3 is made up of 14 amino acids. The J segment lost 5 bases and the V segment lost 6 bases, leaving 9 bases of the junction unmatched. CDR3 DNA sequence: TGTGCCAGCACTCAGACAGGGGATGTCGAGACCCAGTACTTC. Translation gives CASTQTGDVETQYF.

This chain connects TRBV7-2 to TRBJ2-1; tentative D call: TRBD1 (5 bases). The germline gives CDR1 SGHTA, CDR2 FQGNSA. The CDR3 covers 13 residues. Trimming left V 1 base short and J 10 bases short, with 11 bases between. The CDR3 DNA reads as TGTGCCAGCAGCTTAGACGGGTCAGGGGAGCAGTTCTTC. Amino acids: CASSLDGSGEQFF.

This clone appeared a single time. The chain joins TRBV7-9 to TRBJ1-6; the D gene is possibly TRBD1 (6 bases). Per germline, CDR1 SEHNR and CDR2 FQNEAQ (reference sequence). The CDR3 is 17 residues long. The germline V and J ends were trimmed by 3 bases and 7 bases, with 19 bases remaining between them. In DNA form, the CDR3 reads TGTGCCAGCAGCTTTGGTCCAGGGGAGAGGGGCAATTCACCCCTCCACTTT. This sequence encodes CASSFGPGERGNSPLHF.

The V call is TRBV13, the J call TRBJ2-2; D is uncertain. The V end lost 6 bases, the J end lost 6 bases, and 8 bases lay between the germline ends. The germline gives CDR1 PRHDT, CDR2 FYEKMQ (reference sequence). The CDR3 has 12 amino acids. As DNA, the CDR3 is TGTGCCAGCAGGCTCTCCTCCGGGGAGCTGTTTTTT. This encodes CASRLSSGELFF.

The CDR3 protein is CSTEARGTEAFF. The CDR3 DNA reads TGCAGCACCGAAGCAAGGGGCACTGAAGCTTTCTTT. The chain is built from TRBV29-1 and TRBJ1-1, with a tentative D call TRBD1 (5 bases). The CDR3 loop spans 12 amino acids. Trimming took 8 bases from V and 4 from J, leaving 14 bases between them. Germline V lookup: CDR1 SQVTM, CDR2 ANQGSEA. The full variable domain, in which reference TRBV29-1 and TRBJ1-1 provide the parts outside the CDR3, is SAVISQKPSRDICQRGTSLTIQCQVDSQVTMMFWYRQQPGQSLTLIATANQGSEATYESGFVIDKFPISRPNLTFSTLTVSNMSPEDSSIYLCSTEARGTEAFFGQGTRLTVV.

This chain uses TRBV5-1 with TRBJ1-2, with a tentative D call TRBD1 (6 bases). The CDR3 loop spans 15 amino acids. V was pared by 1 base and J by 2 bases, with 12 bases between. Germline V gene data show CDR1 as SGHRS and CDR2 as YFSETQ. The CDR3 is CASSLMGGENYGYTF. In DNA form, the CDR3 reads TGCGCCAGCAGCTTGATGGGGGGCGAAAACTATGGCTACACCTTC.

The genes are TRBV4-3 and TRBJ1-1; D is unresolved. V was cut by 0 bases and J by 0 bases, with 2 bases left in between. This CDR3 is 13 amino acids long. In germline, CDR1 is LGHNA, CDR2 YSLEER. As DNA, the CDR3 is TGCGCCAGCAGCCAAGAAGTGAACACTGAAGCTTTCTTT. As protein: CASSQEVNTEAFF.

The chain joins TRBV4-3 to TRBJ1-1; D call uncertain. CDR1 and CDR2 from the germline V gene are LGHNA and YSLEER. CDR3 length: 15 residues. V lost 0 bases and J 3 bases, leaving 11 bases between the germline ends. This CDR3 is CASSQDRWADTEAFF. For the CDR3, the DNA is TGCGCCAGCAGCCAAGATCGGTGGGCGGACACTGAAGCTTTCTTT.

The rearrangement joins TRBV5-8 to TRBJ1-1; D possibly corresponds to TRBD1 (5 bases). CDR1 SGHTS and CDR2 YDEGEE come from the germline V gene. CDR3 length equals 15 residues. V lost 3 bases and J lost 1, with 13 bases in between. CDR3: CASSSRAGRNTEAFF. CDR3 nucleotides: TGTGCCAGCAGCTCTCGTGCAGGGAGGAACACTGAAGCTTTCTTT.

As DNA, the CDR3 is TGTGCCAGCAGCTTAGGGGGAGTCGGTAACTATGGCTACACCTTC. This gives the protein CASSLGGVGNYGYTF. The chain combines TRBV7-8 with TRBJ1-2; D gene unclear. The ends were cut back, 1 base at V and 1 base at J, with 10 bases in the middle. CDR3 size: 15 residues. Germline-derived CDR1 and CDR2 are SGHVS and FQNEAQ.

CDR3 protein: CASSSIGQGRGGYTF. The CDR3 region has the DNA TGTGCCAGCAGTTCGATTGGACAGGGCCGAGGTGGCTACACCTTC. The chain links TRBV7-8 to TRBJ1-2; TRBD1 matches 8 bases. This CDR3 region has 15 residues. Germline-derived CDR1 and CDR2 are SGHVS and FQNEAQ. The V and J ends lost 6 bases and 7 bases, in that order; junction bases with no gene match: 13.

This clone was recorded only once. The V gene is TRBV19, the J gene TRBJ1-1; D remains unclear. Per the germline V gene, CDR1 is LNHDA and CDR2 is SQIVND (reference sequence). V lost 5 bases and J 0 bases, leaving 10 bases between the germline ends. This CDR3 spans 14 amino acids. DNA for the CDR3: TGTGCCAGTAGTCCGATAGGTGTGAACACTGAAGCTTTCTTT. This encodes CASSPIGVNTEAFF.

The V gene is TRBV1, the J gene TRBJ2-3; TRBD2 is the table's D call and was not checked against the DNA. TRBV1 is noted as a pseudogene. This CDR3 has 19 residues. CDR3 region: CTSSQSWRGPKGNTDTQYF. CDR3 bases: TGCACCAGCAGCCAATCCTGGCGGGGGCCAAAGGGGAACACAGATACGCAGTATTTT.

V usage is TRBV6-5 and J usage is TRBJ2-5; no clear D gene. CDR3 length equals 14 residues. Trimming left V 4 bases short and J 2 bases short, with 11 bases between. From germline, CDR1 is MNHEY and CDR2 SVGAGI. Here the CDR3 DNA reads TGTGCCAGCAGTTCGACATGGACGCAAGAGACCCAGTACTTC. It specifies CASSSTWTQETQYF.

The chain carries TRBV3-1 (or the pseudogene TRBV3-2) and TRBJ1-2; D not certain. Between the trimmed V and J ends, which lost 3 bases and 0 bases, there was a span of 14 bases. The CDR3 is 16 residues long. CDR1 LGHDT and CDR2 YNNKEL come from the germline V gene (reference sequence). The CDR3 sequence is CASSQGNRPTNYGYTF. The CDR3 coding sequence is TGTGCCAGCAGCCAGGGGAATCGGCCTACTAACTATGGCTACACCTTC.

The chain has TRBV28 and TRBJ1-1; possibly TRBD1 for D (5 bases). Germline CDR1 reads MDHEN; CDR2 reads SYDVKM. Trimming left V 7 bases short and J 1 base short, with 19 bases between. This CDR3 comprises 16 residues. The CDR3 region is CASTLSSGLTNTEAFF. In DNA, the CDR3 is TGTGCCAGCACCCTTTCGTCGGGACTGACGAACACTGAAGCTTTCTTT.

This clone has a single count. CDR3 sequence reads: CASSNRGPGLAGGPSTDTQYF. CDR3 bases: TGTGCCAGCTCGAATAGGGGCCCGGGACTAGCGGGGGGCCCAAGCACAGATACGCAGTATTTT. The V call is TRBV19, the J call TRBJ2-3, with 15 bases aligning to TRBD2. The V segment lost 9 bases and the J segment 0 bases; nucleotides outside the gene matches: 19. Germline-derived CDR1 and CDR2 are LNHDA and SQIVND (reference sequence). This CDR3 comprises 21 residues.

This chain uses TRBV7-6 with TRBJ1-1; perhaps TRBD1 as D (6 bases). Trimming took 5 bases from V and 6 from J, leaving 19 bases between them. Germline V CDR1 and CDR2: SGHVS, FNYEAQ. The CDR3 extends over 15 amino acids. The CDR3 protein is CASSLSPRTAPEAFF. The CDR3, as DNA: TGTGCCAGCAGCCTTAGCCCGAGGACAGCTCCTGAAGCTTTCTTT.

The V call is TRBV7-9, the J call TRBJ1-1; no reliable D call. Between the trimmed V and J ends, which lost 3 bases and 1 base, there was a span of 12 bases. The CDR3 consists of 15 residues. Germline loops: CDR1 SEHNR, CDR2 FQNEAQ (reference sequence). The CDR3 DNA reads as TGTGCCAGCAGCTTTAGCGAAAGCCCGAACACTGAAGCTTTCTTT. Translating gives CASSFSESPNTEAFF.

For this clone: Other DNA sequences from this sample encode an identical CDR3 as well. The chain is built from TRBV7-9 and TRBJ1-6; D not resolved. Per the germline V gene, CDR1 is SEHNR and CDR2 is FQNEAQ (reference sequence). The CDR3 covers 12 residues. Trimming left V 1 base short and J 8 bases short, with 3 bases between. For the CDR3, the DNA is TGTGCCAGCAGCTTAGGGGATTCACCCCTCCACTTT. Protein product: CASSLGDSPLHF.

The J gene is TRBJ1-3, the V gene TRBV19; 7 bases are a match to TRBD1. Looked up from germline, CDR1 is LNHDA and CDR2 is SQIVND (reference sequence). Trimming removed 5 bases from V and 0 bases from J; junction bases left unmatched: 7. This CDR3 is built from 16 residues. Written as DNA, the CDR3 is TGTGCCAGTAGTTTTAACAGGGGAAGCTCTGGAAACACCATATATTTT. Protein: CASSFNRGSSGNTIYF.

The J gene is TRBJ2-7, the V gene TRBV7-2; D unclear. CDR1 SGHTA and CDR2 FQGNSA come from the germline V gene. The V gene lost 1 base and the J gene lost 4 bases, with 11 bases spanning the gap. The CDR3 consists of 14 residues. Here the CDR3 reads CASSLVIGEYEQYF. The CDR3 DNA follows: TGTGCCAGCAGCTTAGTAATAGGCGAGTACGAGCAGTACTTC.

V is TRBV4-2 and J is TRBJ2-2, with no clear D. This CDR3 spans 17 amino acids. Germline V lookup: CDR1 LGHNA, CDR2 YNFKEQ. V shed 1 base and J shed 1 base, with 13 bases lying between them. CDR3 sequence reads: CASSQGQSRLNTGELFF. The CDR3 DNA reads TGTGCCAGCAGCCAAGGCCAAAGTAGGCTGAACACCGGGGAGCTGTTTTTT.